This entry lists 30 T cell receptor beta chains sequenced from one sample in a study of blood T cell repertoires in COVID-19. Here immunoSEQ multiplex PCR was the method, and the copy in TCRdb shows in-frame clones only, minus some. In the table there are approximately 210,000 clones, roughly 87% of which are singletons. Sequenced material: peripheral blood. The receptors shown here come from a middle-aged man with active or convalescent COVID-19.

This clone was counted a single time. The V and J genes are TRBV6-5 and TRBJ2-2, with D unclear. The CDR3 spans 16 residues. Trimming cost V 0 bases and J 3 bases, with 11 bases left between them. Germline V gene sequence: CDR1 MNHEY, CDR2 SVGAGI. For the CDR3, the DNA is TGTGCCAGCAGTTACTCCCCCAACAGACACACCGGGGAGCTGTTTTTT. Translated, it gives CASSYSPNRHTGELFF.

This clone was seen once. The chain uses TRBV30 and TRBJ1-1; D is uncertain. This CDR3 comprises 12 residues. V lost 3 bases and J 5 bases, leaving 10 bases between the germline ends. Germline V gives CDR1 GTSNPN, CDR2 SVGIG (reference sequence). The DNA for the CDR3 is TGTGCCTGGAGCCCTAGTAGGACTGAAGCTTTCTTT. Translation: CAWSPSRTEAFF.

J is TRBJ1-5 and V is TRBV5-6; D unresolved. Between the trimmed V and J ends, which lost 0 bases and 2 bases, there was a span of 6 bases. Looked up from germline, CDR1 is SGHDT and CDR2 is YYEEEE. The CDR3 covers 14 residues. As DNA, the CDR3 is TGTGCCAGCAGCTTGGTGGGCGGCAATCAGCCCCAGCATTTT. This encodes CASSLVGGNQPQHF.

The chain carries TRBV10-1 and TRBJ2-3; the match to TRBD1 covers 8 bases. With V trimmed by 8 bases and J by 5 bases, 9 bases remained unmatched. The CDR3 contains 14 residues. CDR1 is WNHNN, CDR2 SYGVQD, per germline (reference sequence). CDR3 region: CASGSRDRRDTQYF. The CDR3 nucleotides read TGCGCCAGCGGCTCCAGGGACAGGCGAGATACGCAGTATTTT.

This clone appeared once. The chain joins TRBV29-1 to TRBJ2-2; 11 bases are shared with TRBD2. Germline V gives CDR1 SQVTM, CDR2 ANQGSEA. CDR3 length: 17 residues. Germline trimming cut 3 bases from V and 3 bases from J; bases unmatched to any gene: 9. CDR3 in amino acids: CSVDTLGLAGYTGELFF. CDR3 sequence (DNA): TGCAGCGTTGATACCCTCGGACTAGCGGGTTACACCGGGGAGCTGTTTTTT.

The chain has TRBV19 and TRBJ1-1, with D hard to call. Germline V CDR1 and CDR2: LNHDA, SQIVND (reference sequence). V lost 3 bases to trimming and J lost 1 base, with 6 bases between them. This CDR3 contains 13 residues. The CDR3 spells CASSMRENTEAFF. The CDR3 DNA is TGTGCCAGTAGTATGCGAGAGAACACTGAAGCTTTCTTT.

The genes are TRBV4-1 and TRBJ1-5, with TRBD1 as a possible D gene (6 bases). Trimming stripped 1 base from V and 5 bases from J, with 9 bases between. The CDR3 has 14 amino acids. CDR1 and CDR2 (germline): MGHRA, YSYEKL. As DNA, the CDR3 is TGCGCCAGCAGCCAAGCTAGGGGGTATCAGCCCCAGCATTTT. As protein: CASSQARGYQPQHF.

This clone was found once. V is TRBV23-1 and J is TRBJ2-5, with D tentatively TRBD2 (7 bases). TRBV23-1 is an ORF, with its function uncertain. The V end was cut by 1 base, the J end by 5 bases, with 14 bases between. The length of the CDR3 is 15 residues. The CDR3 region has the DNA TGCGCCAGCAGTCAATATCTCGGGGGGCGCGAGACCCAGTACTTC. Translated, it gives CASSQYLGGRETQYF.

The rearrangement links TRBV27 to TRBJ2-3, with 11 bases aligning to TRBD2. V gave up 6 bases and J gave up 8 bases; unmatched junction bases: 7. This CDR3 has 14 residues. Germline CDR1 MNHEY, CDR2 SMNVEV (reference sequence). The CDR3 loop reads CASRNSGRAPTQYF. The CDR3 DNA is TGTGCCAGCAGAAATAGCGGGAGGGCTCCTACGCAGTATTTT.

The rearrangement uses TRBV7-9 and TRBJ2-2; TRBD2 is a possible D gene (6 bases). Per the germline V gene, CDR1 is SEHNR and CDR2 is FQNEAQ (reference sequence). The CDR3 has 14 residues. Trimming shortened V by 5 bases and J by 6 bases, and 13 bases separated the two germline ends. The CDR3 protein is CASSPGTSSGELFF. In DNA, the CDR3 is TGTGCCAGCAGCCCGGGGACTTCATCCGGGGAGCTGTTTTTT.

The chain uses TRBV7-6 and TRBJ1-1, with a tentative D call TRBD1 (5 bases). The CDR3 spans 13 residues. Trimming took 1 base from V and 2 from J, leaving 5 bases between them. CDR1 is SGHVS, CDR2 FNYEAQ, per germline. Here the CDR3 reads CASSLGTNTEAFF. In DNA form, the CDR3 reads TGTGCCAGCAGCTTAGGGACAAACACTGAAGCTTTCTTT.

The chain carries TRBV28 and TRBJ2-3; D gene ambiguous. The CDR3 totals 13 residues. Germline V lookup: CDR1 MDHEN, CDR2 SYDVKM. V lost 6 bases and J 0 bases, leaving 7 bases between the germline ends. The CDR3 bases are TGTGCCAGCAGGCAACTTAGCACAGATACGCAGTATTTT. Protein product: CASRQLSTDTQYF.

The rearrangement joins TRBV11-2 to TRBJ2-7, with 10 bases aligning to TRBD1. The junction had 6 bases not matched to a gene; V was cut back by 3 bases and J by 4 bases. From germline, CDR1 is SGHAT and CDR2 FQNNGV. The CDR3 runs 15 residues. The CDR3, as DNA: TGTGCCAGCAGCTTTACGTGGGACAGGGGTTACGAGCAGTACTTC. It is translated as CASSFTWDRGYEQYF.

The CDR3 protein is CASSPPPRGNTIYF. CDR3 nucleotides: TGTGCCAGTAGTCCCCCGCCGCGGGGAAACACCATATATTTT. The chain uses TRBV19 and TRBJ1-3, with D hard to call. The CDR3 covers 14 residues. The germline CDR1 and CDR2 sequences are LNHDA and SQIVND (reference sequence). Trimming removed 5 bases from V and 4 bases from J, with 12 bases in between.

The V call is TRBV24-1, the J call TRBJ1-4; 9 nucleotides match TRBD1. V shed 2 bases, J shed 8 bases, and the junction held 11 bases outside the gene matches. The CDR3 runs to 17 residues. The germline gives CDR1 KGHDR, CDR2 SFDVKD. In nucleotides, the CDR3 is TGTGCCACCAGTGATTCCGGGACAGGGAAACAGCGCGAAAAACTGTTTTTT. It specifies CATSDSGTGKQREKLFF.

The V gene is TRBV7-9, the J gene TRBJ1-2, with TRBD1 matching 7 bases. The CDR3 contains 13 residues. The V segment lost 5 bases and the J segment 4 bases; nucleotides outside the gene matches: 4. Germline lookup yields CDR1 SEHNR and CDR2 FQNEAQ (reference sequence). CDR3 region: CASSPQGPYGYTF. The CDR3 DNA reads TGTGCCAGCAGCCCACAGGGGCCCTATGGCTACACCTTC.

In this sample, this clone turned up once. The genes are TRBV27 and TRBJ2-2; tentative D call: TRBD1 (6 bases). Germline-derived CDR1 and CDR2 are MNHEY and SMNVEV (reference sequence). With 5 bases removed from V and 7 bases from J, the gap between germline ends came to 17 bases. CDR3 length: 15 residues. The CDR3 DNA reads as TGTGCCAGCAGTCTACAGGGATATGGCAACGGGGAGCTGTTTTTT. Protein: CASSLQGYGNGELFF.

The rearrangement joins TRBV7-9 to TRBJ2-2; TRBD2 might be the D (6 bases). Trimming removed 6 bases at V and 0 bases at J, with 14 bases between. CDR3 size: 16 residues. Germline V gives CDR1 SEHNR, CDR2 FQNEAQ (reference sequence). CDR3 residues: CASRSGRASNTGELFF. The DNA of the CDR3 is TGTGCCAGCAGGAGCGGGCGGGCCTCGAACACCGGGGAGCTGTTTTTT.

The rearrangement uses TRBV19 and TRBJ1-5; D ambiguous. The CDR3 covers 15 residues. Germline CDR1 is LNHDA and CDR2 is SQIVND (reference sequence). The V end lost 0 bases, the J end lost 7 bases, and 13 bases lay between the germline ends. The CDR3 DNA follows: TGTGCCAGTAGTATAGATACGACAATTTGGCAGCCCCAGCATTTT. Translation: CASSIDTTIWQPQHF.

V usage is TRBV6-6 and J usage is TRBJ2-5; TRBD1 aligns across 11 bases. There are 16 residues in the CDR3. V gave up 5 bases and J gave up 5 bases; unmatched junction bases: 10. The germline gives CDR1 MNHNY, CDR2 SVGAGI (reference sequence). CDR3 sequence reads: CASSPRPGTGGETQYF. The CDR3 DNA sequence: TGTGCCAGCAGTCCTCGTCCCGGGACAGGGGGGGAGACCCAGTACTTC.

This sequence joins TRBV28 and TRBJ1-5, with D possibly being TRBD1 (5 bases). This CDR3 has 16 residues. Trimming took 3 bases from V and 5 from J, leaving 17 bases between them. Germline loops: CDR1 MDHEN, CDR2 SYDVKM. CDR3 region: CASSFPQGLQHQPQHF. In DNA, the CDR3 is TGTGCCAGCAGTTTTCCGCAGGGCCTGCAACATCAGCCCCAGCATTTT.

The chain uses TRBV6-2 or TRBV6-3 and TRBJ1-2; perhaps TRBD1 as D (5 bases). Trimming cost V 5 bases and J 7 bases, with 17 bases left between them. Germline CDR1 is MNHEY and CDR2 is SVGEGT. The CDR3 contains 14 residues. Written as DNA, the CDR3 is TGTGCCAGCAGTACAACCTATCAGGGTATTGGCTACACCTTC. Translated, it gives CASSTTYQGIGYTF.

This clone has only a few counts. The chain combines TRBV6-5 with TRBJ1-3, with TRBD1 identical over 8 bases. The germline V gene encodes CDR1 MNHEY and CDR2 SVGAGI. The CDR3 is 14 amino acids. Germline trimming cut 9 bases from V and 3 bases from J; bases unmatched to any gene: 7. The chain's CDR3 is CASLTGGGGNTIYF. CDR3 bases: TGTGCCAGTCTAACAGGGGGAGGTGGAAACACCATATATTTT.

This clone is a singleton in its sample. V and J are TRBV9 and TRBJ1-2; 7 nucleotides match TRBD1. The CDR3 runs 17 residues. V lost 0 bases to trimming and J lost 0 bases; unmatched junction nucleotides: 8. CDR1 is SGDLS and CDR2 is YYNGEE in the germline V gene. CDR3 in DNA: TGTGCCAGCAGCGTAGCTGGGACAGTCAGATCTAACTATGGCTACACCTTC. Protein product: CASSVAGTVRSNYGYTF.

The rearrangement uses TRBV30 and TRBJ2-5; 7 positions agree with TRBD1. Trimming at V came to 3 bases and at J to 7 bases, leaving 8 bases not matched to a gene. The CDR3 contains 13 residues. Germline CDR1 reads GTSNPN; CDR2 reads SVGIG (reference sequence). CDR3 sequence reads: CAWSLKGARTQYF. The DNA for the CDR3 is TGTGCCTGGAGCCTCAAGGGGGCGAGGACCCAGTACTTC.

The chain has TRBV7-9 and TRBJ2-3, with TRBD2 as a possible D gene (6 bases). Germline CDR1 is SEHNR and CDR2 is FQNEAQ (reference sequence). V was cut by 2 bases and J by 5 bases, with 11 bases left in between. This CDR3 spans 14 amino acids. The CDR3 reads CASSLTGVEDTQYF. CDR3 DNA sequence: TGTGCCAGCAGCTTAACGGGGGTCGAAGATACGCAGTATTTT.

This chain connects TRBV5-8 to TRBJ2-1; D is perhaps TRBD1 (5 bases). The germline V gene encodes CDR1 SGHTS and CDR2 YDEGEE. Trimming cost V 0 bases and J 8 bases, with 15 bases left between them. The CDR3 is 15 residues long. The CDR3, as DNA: TGTGCCAGCAGCTTGGCTGCAGGGTATCTCGATGAGCAGTTCTTC. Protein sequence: CASSLAAGYLDEQFF.

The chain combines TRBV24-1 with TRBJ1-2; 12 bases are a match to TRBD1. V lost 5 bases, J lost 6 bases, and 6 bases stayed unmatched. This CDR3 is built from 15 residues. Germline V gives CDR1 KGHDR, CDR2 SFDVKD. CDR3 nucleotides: TGTGCCACCAGTGTAGGGACAGGGGGCGGGGATGGCTACACCTTC. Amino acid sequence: CATSVGTGGGDGYTF.

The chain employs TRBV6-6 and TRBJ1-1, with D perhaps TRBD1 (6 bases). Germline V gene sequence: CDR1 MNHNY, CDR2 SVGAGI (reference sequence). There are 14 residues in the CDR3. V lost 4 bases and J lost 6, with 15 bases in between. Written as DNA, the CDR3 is TGTGCCAGCAGTTCCAGGGGAGGGGAAGCTGAAGCTTTCTTT. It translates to CASSSRGGEAEAFF.

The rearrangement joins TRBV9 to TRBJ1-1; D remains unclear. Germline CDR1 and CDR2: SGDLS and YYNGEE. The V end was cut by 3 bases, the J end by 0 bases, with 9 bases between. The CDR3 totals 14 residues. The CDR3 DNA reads TGTGCCAGCAGCGCGCAACTCATGAACACTGAAGCTTTCTTT. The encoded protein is CASSAQLMNTEAFF.